The source of this TCR beta chain is a study of PD-1 blockade in mismatch repair-deficient tumors. Study-level findings and limits: After pembrolizumab, tumor-resident clones rose rapidly, then generally contracted before radiologic responses.

Produced via immunoSEQ multiplex PCR; TCRdb's table is partial and in-frame only. The sample records around 48,000 clones, roughly 75% being singletons. Concerning this clone itself: Its antigen is currently unknown.

This CDR3 contains 11 residues. Germline V lookup: CDR1 SGHDT, CDR2 YYEEEE. With 4 bases clipped from V and 10 bases from J, the junction kept 4 bases outside the gene matches. This clonotype was sampled from an adult with mismatch repair-deficient cancer. The rearrangement links TRBV5-6 to TRBJ1-1; 7 nucleotides line up with TRBD1. Sequencing was performed on peripheral blood, taken 4 weeks after starting pembrolizumab. CDR3 loop: CASSGDRVAFF. CDR3 DNA: TGTGCCAGCAGCGGCGACAGGGTAGCTTTCTTT.